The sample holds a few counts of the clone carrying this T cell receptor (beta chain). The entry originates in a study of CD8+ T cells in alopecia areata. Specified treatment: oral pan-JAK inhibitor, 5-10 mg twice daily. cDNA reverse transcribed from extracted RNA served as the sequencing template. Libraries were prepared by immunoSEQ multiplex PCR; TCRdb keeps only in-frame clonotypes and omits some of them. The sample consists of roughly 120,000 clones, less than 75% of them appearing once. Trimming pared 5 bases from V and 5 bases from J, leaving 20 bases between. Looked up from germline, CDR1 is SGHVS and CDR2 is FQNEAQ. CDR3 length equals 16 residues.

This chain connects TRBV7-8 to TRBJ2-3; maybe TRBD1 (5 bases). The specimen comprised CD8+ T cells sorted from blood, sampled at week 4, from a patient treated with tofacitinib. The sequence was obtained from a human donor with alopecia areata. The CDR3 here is CASSPSGSRAGDTQYF. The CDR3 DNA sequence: TGTGCCAGCAGCCCCAGTGGTAGCAGGGCTGGAGATACGCAGTATTTT.